This T cell receptor beta chain originates from a study of molecular identifiers for immune sequencing clone quantification. Isolation of naive CD8 T cells was achieved by sorting on a CD8+CD4-CCR7+CD45RA+ phenotype. About this clonotype itself: This may be a read error: a much more frequent sequence differs by one nucleotide.

Bulk TCR libraries used previously described methods and listed TCR primers. One entry per CDR3 protein, called by TCRdb with MiXCR from the PCR reads. The sample contains about 40,000 distinct CDR3 sequences, 24% of which appear only once. The specimen was naive CD8+ T cells from blood, with Jurkat cell RNA spiked in. The subset: FACS-sorted CD8+CD4-CCR7+CD45RA+ naive T cells. This sequence originates from a human donor in good health. Some libraries in this study had Jurkat cell RNA spiked in.

The DNA of the CDR3 is TGTGCCAGCCTCCAGAGGAGGAGGAACACTGAAGCTTTCTTT. Translating gives CASLQRRRNTEAFF. The V call is TRBV12-3 or TRBV12-4, the J call TRBJ1-1; D unclear. This CDR3 has 14 amino acids. V shed 8 bases and J shed 1 base, with 14 bases lying between them.